This T cell receptor (beta chain) is drawn from a study of T cell responses to AZD1222 COVID-19 vaccine. Clones were read by immunoSEQ multiplex PCR, and TCRdb kept only the in-frame ones, dropping some. The table includes roughly 150,000 clones, roughly 92% detected once. The V and J ends lost 4 bases and 1 base respectively, with 8 bases between them. The CDR3 sequence is 13 residues long. Looked up from germline, CDR1 is LNHDA and CDR2 is SQIVND (reference sequence). The sequenced sample was peripheral blood, obtained 28 days after the second AZD1222 dose. The sequence derives from an adult who received the AZD1222 COVID-19 vaccine. The chain recombines TRBV19 with TRBJ2-7; D might be TRBD1 (5 bases). The CDR3 region is CASSRQPSYEQYF. CDR3 nucleotides: TGTGCCAGTAGTAGACAGCCTTCCTACGAGCAGTACTTC.